In its sample, the clone carrying this TCR beta chain was seen a few times. In the PCR, 60 Vbeta and 13 Jbeta primers were used. Assay used: immunoSEQ multiplex PCR; TCRdb lists only in-frame clones, some missing. The sample holds roughly 150,000 clones, around four fifths seen once. V lost 2 bases to trimming and J lost 4 bases, with 8 bases between them. The CDR3 spans 13 residues. Germline CDR1 is SEHNR and CDR2 is FQNEAQ (reference sequence). This sample stems from a study of cytomegalovirus exposure and HLA in healthy donors. The receptor comes from a young woman in good health and CMV-seronegative. Sequences were obtained from PBMCs. The chain is built from TRBV7-9 and TRBJ1-1, with D hard to call. The DNA for the CDR3 is TGTGCCAGCAGCTTATCGGAGCGCACTGAAGCTTTCTTT. Amino acid sequence: CASSLSERTEAFF.